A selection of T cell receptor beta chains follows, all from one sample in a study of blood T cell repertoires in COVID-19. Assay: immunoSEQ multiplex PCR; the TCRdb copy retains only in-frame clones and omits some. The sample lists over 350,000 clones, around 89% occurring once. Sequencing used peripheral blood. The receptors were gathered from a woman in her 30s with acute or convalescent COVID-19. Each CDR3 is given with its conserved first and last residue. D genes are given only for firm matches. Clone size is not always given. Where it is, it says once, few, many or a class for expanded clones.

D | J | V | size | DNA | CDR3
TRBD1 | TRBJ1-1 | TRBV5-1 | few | TGCGCCAGCAAACCCGGGACAGGGGTGTCCCCTGAAGCTTTCTTT | CASKPGTGVSPEAFF
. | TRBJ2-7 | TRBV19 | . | TGTGCCAGTAGTATTTTGGGCGGGGCTCATGTCGAGCAGTACTTC | CASSILGGAHVEQYF
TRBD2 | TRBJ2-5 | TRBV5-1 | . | TGCGCCCGCAGCGGCGGGGGGGGCCGAATGGAGACCCAGTACTTC | CARSGGGGRMETQYF
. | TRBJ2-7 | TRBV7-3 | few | TGTGCCAGCAGCTCGGGGGACAGACCCTACGAGCAGTACTTC | CASSSGDRPYEQYF
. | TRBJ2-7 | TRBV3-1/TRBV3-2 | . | TGTGCCAGCAGCCGAGAGGGTGCGGGGACCTACGAGCAGTACTTC | CASSREGAGTYEQYF
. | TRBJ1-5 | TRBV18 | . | TGTGCCAGCTCACCACCTACAGGGAGGGGGCAGCCCCAGCATTTT | CASSPPTGRGQPQHF
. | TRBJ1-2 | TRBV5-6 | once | TGTGCCAGCAGCTTGGCTTTTTCAGGGTCCTATGGCTACACCTTC | CASSLAFSGSYGYTF
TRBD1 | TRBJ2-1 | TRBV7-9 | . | TGTGCCAGCAGCTCCACAGGGGGAGGACTCGATGAGCAGTTCTTC | CASSSTGGGLDEQFF
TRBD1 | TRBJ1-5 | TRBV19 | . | TGTGCCAGTACGGAAGGGACAGGGAGGAATCAGCCCCAGCATTTT | CASTEGTGRNQPQHF
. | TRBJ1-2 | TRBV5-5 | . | TGTGCCAGCAGCTTCGGAGGGTGGGACTATGGCTACACCTTC | CASSFGGWDYGYTF
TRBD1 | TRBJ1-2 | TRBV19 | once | TGTGCCAGTAGAGACAGGGCCGCCTATGGCTACACCTTC | CASRDRAAYGYTF
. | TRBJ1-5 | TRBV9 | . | TGTGCCAGCAGCGTAGGGCTGATCAATCAGCCCCAGCATTTT | CASSVGLINQPQHF
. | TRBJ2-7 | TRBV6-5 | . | TGTGCCAGTCCGACGGAGGGTACCTACGAGCAGTACTTC | CASPTEGTYEQYF
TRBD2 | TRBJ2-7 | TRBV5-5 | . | TGTGCCAGCAGAGGCGGGGGGGCCGGGTACGAGCAGTACTTC | CASRGGGAGYEQYF
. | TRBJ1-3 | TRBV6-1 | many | TGTGCCAGCAGTGACGGCGTGCGGGGAGGAAACACCATATATTTT | CASSDGVRGGNTIYF
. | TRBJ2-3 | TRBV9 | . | TGTGCCAGCAGCGTAGCTACAGCCCCCACAGATACGCAGTATTTT | CASSVATAPTDTQYF
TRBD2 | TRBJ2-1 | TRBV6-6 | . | TGTGCCAGCAGACGGGGGGTATCTGACAATGAGCAGTTCTTC | CASRRGVSDNEQFF
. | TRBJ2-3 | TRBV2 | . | TGTGCCAGCTTAAAGGGGCCCGACACAGATACGCAGTATTTT | CASLKGPDTDTQYF
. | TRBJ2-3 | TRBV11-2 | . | TGTGCCAGCAGCCTGGGACTTCTCGGAGATACGCAGTATTTT | CASSLGLLGDTQYF
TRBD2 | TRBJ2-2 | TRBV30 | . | TGTGCCTGGAGTGTACGGATTAGCGGGGAGGACACCGGGGAGCTGTTTTTT | CAWSVRISGEDTGELFF
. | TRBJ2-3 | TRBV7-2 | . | TGTGCCAGCAGCTTATATCGCGGGTCCAGCACAGATACGCAGTATTTT | CASSLYRGSSTDTQYF
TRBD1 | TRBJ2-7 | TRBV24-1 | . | TGTGCCACCAGTGATGGGACAGCCTACGAGCAGTACTTC | CATSDGTAYEQYF
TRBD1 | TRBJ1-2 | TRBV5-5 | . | TGTGCCAGCAGCCTCGGACAGGGGGTTGGCTACACCTTC | CASSLGQGVGYTF
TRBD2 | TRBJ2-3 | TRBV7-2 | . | TGTGCCAGCAGCTTAAATCTAGCGGCCACAGATACGCAGTATTTT | CASSLNLAATDTQYF
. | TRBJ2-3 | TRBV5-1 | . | TGCGCCAGCAGGTCTTCGGATCCCGGGGATACGCAGTATTTT | CASRSSDPGDTQYF
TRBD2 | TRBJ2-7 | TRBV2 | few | TGTGCCAGCAGCCCAACCGAACCCCGGACTAGCGGGGGTTCCTCCTACGAGCAGTACTTC | CASSPTEPRTSGGSSYEQYF
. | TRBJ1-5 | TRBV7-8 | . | TGTGCCAGCAGCTTACCCCCGGGTCGTGGCAATCAGCCCCAGCATTTT | CASSLPPGRGNQPQHF
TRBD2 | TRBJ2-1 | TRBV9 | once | TGTGCCAGCAGCGCGACGGGACTAGCGGGGAACAATGAGCAGTTCTTC | CASSATGLAGNNEQFF
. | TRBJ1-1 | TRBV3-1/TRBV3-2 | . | TGTGCCAGCAGCGGATACAGGCCCGCTGAAGCTTTCTTT | CASSGYRPAEAFF
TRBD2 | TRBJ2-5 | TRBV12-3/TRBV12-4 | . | TGTGCCAGCAAAATTAGCGGGGGGGCCCCCCAGTACTTC | CASKISGGAPQYF
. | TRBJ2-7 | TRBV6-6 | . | TGTGCCAGCAGTCATACAGGGTCTTACGAGCAGTACTTC | CASSHTGSYEQYF
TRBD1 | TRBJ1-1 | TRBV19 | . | TGTGCCAGTAGTTCAACATGGACAGGGCCCACTGAAGCTTTCTTT | CASSSTWTGPTEAFF
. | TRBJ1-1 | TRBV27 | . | TGTGCCAGCAGTCCCATCGACAGGCCGAATTGGGCTTTCTTT | CASSPIDRPNWAFF